These 5 T cell receptor beta chains share one sample of origin, sequenced in a study of shared clonotypes between healthy human individuals. TCRdb's copy holds only in-frame clones and misses some; the assay was immunoSEQ multiplex PCR. The sample has 1.5 million to 2.5 million clones, approximately 95% seen once. It was CD45RO-negative cells, positively selected for CCR7, that made up naive CD8 cells, with terminally differentiated effector memory CD45RA+ cells excluded. What was sequenced was naive CD8+ T cells sorted from blood. These receptors originate from a man between 18 and 29 years old in good health.

This chain uses TRBV30 with TRBJ2-5; 8 nucleotides align to TRBD1. V was clipped by 4 bases and J by 5 bases; unmatched bases: 9. This CDR3 spans 14 amino acids. Germline V lookup: CDR1 GTSNPN, CDR2 SVGIG (reference sequence). CDR3 in amino acids: CAWMQGASWETQYF. DNA for the CDR3: TGTGCCTGGATGCAGGGGGCGTCCTGGGAGACCCAGTACTTC. Drawing the rest from reference TRBV30 and TRBJ2-5, the complete variable domain is SQTIHQWPATLVQPVGSPLSLECTVEGTSNPNLYWYRQAAGRGLQLLFYSVGIGQISSEVPQNLSASRPQDRQFILSSKKLLLSDSGFYLCAWMQGASWETQYFGPGTRLLVL.

This CDR3 reads CASSHLLGNEQFF. The CDR3 DNA sequence: TGTGCCAGCAGTCACCTCTTGGGGAATGAGCAGTTCTTC. This chain connects TRBV27 to TRBJ2-1; no definite D call. Trimming removed 5 bases at V and 7 bases at J, with 12 bases between. This CDR3 region has 13 residues. Germline V gene data show CDR1 as MNHEY and CDR2 as SMNVEV (reference sequence).

CDR3 DNA sequence: TGCGCCAGCAGCCAAGATTTATGGGGTAGCGGACTAGAGACCCAGTACTTC. Translated, it gives CASSQDLWGSGLETQYF. The J gene is TRBJ2-5, the V gene TRBV4-1; perhaps TRBD2 as D (6 bases). The germline V gene has CDR1 MGHRA and CDR2 YSYEKL. The V end lost 0 bases, the J end lost 4 bases, and 18 bases lay between the germline ends. This CDR3 comprises 17 residues.

This clone was counted a single time. CDR3 sequence (DNA): TGTGCCAGCAGTTACGGCATAACTAGCACAGATACGCAGTATTTT. Encoded protein: CASSYGITSTDTQYF. The chain joins TRBV6-5 to TRBJ2-3; D ambiguous. V was pared by 2 bases and J by 0 bases, with 9 bases between. The CDR3 is 15 amino acids. Germline lookup yields CDR1 MNHEY and CDR2 SVGAGI.

This clone came up once. CDR3 loop: CAWSGPDGTDTQYF. CDR3 nucleotide sequence: TGTGCCTGGAGTGGGCCCGACGGGACAGATACGCAGTATTTT. This chain uses TRBV30 with TRBJ2-3; D ambiguous. CDR3 size: 14 residues. The ends were cut back, 1 base at V and 3 bases at J, with 11 bases in the middle. CDR1 and CDR2 from the germline V gene are GTSNPN and SVGIG (reference sequence).